This T cell receptor (beta chain) was recorded in a study of blood T cell repertoires in COVID-19. Background on the study: In each case, the material was cDNA or gDNA derived from T cells, B-cell-depleted T cells, or PBMCs.

In the authors' methods: Amplification with reference gene primers provided the estimates of nucleated cell counts. Profiled with immunoSEQ multiplex PCR; TCRdb holds only in-frame clones, not every one. From that table come the V and J calls and clone size; the DNA was used to work out D and trimming. There are around 200,000 clones in the sample; about 86% occur only once, and 2.2% lies in the top ten. This clone has more than one count but fewer than ten. Germline V gene lookup returns CDR1 WSHSY and CDR2 SAAADI. V shed 4 bases, J shed 2 bases, and the junction held 4 bases outside the gene matches. This CDR3 is built from 15 residues.

Sequenced: peripheral blood. This sequence was found in a woman in her forties or fifties with acute or convalescent COVID-19. V usage is TRBV10-2 and J usage is TRBJ2-7; 11 nucleotides line up with TRBD2. The CDR3: CASSGRLAGTYEQYF. In nucleotides, the CDR3 is TGCGCCAGCAGTGGTAGACTAGCGGGGACCTACGAGCAGTACTTC.